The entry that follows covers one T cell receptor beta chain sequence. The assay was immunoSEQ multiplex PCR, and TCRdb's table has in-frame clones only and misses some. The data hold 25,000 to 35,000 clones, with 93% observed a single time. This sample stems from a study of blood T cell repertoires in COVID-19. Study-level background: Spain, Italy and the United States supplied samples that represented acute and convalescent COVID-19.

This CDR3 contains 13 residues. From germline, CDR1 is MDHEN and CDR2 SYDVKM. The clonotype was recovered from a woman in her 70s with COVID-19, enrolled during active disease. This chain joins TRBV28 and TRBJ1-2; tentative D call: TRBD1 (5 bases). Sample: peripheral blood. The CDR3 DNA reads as TGTGGGGCCCACCAAGGGGAACGAAATGGCTACACCTTC. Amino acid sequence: CGAHQGERNGYTF.